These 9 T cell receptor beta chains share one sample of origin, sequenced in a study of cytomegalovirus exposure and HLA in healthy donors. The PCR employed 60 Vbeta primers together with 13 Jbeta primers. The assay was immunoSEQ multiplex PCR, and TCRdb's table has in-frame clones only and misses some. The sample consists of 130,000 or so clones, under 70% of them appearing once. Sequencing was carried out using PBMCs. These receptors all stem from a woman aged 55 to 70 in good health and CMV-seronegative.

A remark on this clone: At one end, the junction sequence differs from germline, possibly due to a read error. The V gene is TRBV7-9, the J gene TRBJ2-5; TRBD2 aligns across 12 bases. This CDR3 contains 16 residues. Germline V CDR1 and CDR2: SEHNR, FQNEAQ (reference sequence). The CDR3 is CSSSLALAGGGETQYF. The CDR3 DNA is TGTTCCAGCAGCTTAGCCCTAGCGGGAGGGGGAGAGACCCAGTACTTC.

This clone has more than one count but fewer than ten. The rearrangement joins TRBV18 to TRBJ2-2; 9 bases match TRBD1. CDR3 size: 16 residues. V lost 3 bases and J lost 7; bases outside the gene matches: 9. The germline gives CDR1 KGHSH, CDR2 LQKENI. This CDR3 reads CASSPSRQGGHGELFF. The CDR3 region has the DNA TGTGCCAGCTCACCGAGTCGACAGGGGGGCCACGGGGAGCTGTTTTTT.

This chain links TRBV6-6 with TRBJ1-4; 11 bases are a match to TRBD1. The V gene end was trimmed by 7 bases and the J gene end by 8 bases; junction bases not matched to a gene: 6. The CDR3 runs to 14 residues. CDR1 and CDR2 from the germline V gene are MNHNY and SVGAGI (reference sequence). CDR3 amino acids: CASISGTGGEKLFF. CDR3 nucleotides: TGTGCCAGCATTTCCGGGACAGGGGGGGAAAAACTGTTTTTT.

CDR3 amino acids: CASSRTVPPYEQYF. CDR3 DNA: TGTGCCAGCAGCCGAACAGTGCCCCCCTACGAGCAGTACTTC. The chain joins TRBV27 to TRBJ2-7; D remains ambiguous. The CDR3 length is 14 residues. Trimming removed 6 bases at V and 2 bases at J, with 14 bases between. Germline CDR1 is MNHEY and CDR2 is SMNVEV (reference sequence).

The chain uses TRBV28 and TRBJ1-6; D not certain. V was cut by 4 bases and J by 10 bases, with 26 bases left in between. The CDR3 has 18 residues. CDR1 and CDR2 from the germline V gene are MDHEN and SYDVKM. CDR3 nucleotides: TGTGCCAGCAGTTCGAGCGCCTCATTCCGGGGTAGCCGGTCACCCCTCCACTTT. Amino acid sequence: CASSSSASFRGSRSPLHF.

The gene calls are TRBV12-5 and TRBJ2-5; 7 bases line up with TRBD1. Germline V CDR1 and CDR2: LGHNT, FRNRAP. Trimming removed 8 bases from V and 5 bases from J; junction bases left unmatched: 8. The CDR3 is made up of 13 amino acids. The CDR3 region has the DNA TGTGCTAGTTCTTCATCCAGGGGGGAGACCCAGTACTTC. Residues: CASSSSRGETQYF.

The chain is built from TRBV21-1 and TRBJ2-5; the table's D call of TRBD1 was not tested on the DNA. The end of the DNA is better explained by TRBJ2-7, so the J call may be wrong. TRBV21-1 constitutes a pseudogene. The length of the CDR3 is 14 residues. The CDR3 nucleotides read TGTGCCAGCAGCCTAGGGCCAGGGCCCTACGAGCAGTACTTC. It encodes CASSLGPGPYEQYF.

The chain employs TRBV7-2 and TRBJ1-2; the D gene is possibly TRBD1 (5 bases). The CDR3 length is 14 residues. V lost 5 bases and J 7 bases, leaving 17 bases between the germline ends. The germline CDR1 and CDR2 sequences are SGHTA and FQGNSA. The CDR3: CASSVTFQGGGYTF. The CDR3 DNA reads TGTGCCAGCAGCGTAACCTTTCAGGGAGGTGGCTACACCTTC.

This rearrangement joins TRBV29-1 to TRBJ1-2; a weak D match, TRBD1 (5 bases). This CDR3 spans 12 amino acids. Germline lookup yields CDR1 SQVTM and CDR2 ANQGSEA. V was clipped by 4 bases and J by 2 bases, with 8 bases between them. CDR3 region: CSVGGANYGYTF. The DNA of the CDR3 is TGCAGCGTTGGCGGGGCGAACTATGGCTACACCTTC.